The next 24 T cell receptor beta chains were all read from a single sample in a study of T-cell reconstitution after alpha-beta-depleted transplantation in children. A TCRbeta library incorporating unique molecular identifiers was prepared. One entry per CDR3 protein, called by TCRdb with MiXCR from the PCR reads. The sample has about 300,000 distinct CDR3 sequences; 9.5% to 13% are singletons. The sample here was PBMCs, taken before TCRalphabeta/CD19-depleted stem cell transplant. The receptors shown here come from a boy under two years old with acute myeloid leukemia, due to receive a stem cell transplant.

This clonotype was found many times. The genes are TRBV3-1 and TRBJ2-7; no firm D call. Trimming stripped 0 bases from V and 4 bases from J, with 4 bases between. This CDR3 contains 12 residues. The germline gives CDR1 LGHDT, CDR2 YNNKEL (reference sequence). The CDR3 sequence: CASSQDTYEQYF. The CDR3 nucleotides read TGTGCCAGCAGCCAAGATACTTACGAGCAGTACTTC.

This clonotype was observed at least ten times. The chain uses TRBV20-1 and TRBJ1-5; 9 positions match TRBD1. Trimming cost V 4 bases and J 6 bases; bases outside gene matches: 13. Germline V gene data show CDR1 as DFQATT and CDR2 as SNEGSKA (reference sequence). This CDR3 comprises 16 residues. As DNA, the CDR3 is TGCAGTGCTATGCCCTCAGGGACAGGGTTTGGTCAGCCCCAGCATTTT. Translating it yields CSAMPSGTGFGQPQHF.

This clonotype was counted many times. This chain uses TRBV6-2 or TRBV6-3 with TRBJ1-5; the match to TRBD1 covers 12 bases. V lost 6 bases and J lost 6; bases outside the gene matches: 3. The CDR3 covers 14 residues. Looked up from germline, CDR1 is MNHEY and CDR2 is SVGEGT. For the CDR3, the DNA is TGTGCCAGCAGCCGGGACAGGGGGCCTCAGCCCCAGCATTTT. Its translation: CASSRDRGPQPQHF.

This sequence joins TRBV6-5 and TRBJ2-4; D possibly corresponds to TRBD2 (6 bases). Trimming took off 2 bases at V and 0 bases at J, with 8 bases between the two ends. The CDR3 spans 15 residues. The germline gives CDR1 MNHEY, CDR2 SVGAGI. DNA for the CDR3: TGTGCCAGCAGTTACAGGCGGGGAGCCAAAAACATTCAGTACTTC. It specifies CASSYRRGAKNIQYF.

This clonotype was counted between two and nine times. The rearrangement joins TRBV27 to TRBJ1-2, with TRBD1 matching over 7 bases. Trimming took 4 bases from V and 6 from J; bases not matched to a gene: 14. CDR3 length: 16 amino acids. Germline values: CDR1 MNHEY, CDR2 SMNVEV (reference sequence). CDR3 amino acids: CASSYGQVPNYHGYTF. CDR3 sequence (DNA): TGTGCCAGCAGTTACGGACAGGTCCCTAACTATCATGGCTACACCTTC.

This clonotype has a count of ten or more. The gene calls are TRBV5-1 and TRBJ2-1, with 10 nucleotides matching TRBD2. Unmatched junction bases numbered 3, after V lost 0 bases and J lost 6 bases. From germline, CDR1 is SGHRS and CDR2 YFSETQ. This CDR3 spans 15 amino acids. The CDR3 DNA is TGCGCCAGCAGCTTGGAAGCGGGGGGGATCAATGAGCAGTTCTTC. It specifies CASSLEAGGINEQFF.

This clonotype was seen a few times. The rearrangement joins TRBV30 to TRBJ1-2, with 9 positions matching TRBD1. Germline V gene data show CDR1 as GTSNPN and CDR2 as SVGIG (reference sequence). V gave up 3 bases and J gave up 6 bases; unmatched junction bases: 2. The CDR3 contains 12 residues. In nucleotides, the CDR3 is TGTGCCTGGAGAAGGGACAGGGATGGCTACACCTTC. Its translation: CAWRRDRDGYTF.

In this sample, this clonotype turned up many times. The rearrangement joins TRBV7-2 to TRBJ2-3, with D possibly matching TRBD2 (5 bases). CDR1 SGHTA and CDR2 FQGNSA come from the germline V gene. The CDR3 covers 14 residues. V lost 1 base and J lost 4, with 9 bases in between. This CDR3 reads CASSLGLASDTQYF. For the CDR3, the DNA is TGTGCCAGCAGCTTAGGGCTAGCATCAGATACGCAGTATTTT.

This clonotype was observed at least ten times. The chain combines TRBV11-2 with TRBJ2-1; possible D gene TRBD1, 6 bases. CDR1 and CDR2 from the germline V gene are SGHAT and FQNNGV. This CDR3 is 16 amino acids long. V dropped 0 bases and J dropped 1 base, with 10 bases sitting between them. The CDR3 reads CASSLDRGVSYNEQFF. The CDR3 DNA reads TGTGCCAGCAGCTTAGACAGGGGCGTATCCTACAATGAGCAGTTCTTC.

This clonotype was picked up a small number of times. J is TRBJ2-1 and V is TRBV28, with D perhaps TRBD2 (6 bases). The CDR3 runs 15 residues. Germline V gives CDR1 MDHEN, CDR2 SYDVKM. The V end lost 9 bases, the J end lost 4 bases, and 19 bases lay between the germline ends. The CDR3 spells CASRRVTGVYNEQFF. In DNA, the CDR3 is TGTGCCAGTCGTAGGGTAACGGGGGTTTACAATGAGCAGTTCTTC.

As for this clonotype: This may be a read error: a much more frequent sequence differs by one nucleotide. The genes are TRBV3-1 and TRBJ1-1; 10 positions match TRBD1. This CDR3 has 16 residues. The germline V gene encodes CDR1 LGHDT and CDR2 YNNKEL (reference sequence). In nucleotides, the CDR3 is TGTGCCTGCAGCCAGACAGGGGGCGCGTGGAACACTGAAGCTTTCTTT. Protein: CACSQTGGAWNTEAFF.

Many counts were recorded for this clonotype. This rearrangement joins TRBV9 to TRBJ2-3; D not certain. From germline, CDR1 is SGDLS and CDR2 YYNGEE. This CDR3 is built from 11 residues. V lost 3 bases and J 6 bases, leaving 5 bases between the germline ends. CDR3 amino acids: CASSASDTQYF. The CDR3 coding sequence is TGTGCCAGCAGCGCGTCGGATACGCAGTATTTT.

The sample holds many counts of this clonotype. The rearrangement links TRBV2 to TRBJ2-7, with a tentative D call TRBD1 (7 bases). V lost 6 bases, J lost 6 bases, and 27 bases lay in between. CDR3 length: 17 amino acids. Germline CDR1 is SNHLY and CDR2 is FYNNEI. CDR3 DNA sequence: TGTGCCAGCAGAGCCCTATTCGACAGGGCGCCGCGGGGCGAGCAGTACTTC. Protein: CASRALFDRAPRGEQYF.

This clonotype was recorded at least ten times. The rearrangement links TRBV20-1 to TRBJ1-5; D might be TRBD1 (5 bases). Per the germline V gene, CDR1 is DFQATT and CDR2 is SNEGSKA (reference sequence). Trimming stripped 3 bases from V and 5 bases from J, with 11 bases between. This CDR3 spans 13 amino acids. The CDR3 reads CSASGAGHQPQHF. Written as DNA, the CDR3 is TGCAGTGCTAGTGGGGCAGGGCATCAGCCCCAGCATTTT.

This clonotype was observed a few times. CDR3 protein: CASSLSPQGGKDEQYF. In DNA form, the CDR3 reads TGTGCCAGCAGTTTATCCCCACAGGGAGGAAAGGACGAGCAGTACTTC. The chain employs TRBV12-3 or TRBV12-4 and TRBJ2-7; D may correspond to TRBD1 or TRBD2 (6 bases each). V was clipped by 2 bases and J by 5 bases, with 19 bases between them. This CDR3 has 16 amino acids.

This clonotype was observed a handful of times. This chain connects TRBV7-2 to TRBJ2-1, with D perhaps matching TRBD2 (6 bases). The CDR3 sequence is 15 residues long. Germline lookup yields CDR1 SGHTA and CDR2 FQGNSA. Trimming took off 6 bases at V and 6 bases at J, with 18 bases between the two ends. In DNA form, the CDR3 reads TGTGCCAGCAGTAAGATACCGGGACTCCCCAATGAGCAGTTCTTC. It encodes CASSKIPGLPNEQFF.

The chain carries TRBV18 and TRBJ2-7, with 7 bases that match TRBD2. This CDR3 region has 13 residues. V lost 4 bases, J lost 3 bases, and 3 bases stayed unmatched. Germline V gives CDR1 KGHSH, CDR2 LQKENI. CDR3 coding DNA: TGTGCCAGCTCACTGTCTAGCGGCTACGAGCAGTACTTC. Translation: CASSLSSGYEQYF.

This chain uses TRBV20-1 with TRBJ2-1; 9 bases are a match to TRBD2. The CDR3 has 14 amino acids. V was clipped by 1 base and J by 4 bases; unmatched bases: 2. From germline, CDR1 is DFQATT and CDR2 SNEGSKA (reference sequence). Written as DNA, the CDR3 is TGCAGTGCTAGAGTACTAGCGGGTTACAATGAGCAGTTCTTC. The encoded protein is CSARVLAGYNEQFF.

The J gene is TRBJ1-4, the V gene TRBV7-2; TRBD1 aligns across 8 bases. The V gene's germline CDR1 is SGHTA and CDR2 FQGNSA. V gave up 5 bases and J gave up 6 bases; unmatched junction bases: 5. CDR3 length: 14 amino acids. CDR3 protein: CASSQTGVYEKLFF. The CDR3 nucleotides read TGTGCCAGCAGCCAGACAGGGGTTTATGAAAAACTGTTTTTT.

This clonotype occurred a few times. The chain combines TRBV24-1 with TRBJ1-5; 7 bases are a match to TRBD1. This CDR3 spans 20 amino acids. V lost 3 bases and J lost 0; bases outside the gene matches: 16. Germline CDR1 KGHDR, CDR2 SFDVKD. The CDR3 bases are TGTGCCACCAGTGATCTAATGGGGGGCAGGGGGTACTTTAGCAATCAGCCCCAGCATTTT. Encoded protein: CATSDLMGGRGYFSNQPQHF.

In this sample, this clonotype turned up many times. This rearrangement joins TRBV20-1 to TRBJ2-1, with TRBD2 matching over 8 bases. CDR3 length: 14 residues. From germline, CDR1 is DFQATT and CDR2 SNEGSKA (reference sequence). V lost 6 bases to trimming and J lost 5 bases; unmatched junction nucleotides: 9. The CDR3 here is CSAHREGRNNEQFF. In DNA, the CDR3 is TGCAGTGCCCATCGGGAGGGCCGGAACAATGAGCAGTTCTTC.

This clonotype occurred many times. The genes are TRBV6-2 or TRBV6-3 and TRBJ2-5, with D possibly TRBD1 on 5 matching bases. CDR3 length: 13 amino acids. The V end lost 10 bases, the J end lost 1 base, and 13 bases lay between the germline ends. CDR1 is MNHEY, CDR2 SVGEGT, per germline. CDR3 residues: CATSQDIQETQYF. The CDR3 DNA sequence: TGTGCCACCAGCCAGGACATCCAAGAGACCCAGTACTTC.

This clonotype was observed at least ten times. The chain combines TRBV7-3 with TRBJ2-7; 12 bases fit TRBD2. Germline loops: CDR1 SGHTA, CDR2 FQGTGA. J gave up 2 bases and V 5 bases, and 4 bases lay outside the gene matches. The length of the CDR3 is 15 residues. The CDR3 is CASSQLAGGAYEQYF. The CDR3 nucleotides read TGTGCCAGCAGCCAGCTAGCGGGGGGGGCCTACGAGCAGTACTTC.

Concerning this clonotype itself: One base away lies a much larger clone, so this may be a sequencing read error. The CDR3 coding sequence is TGTGCCGGCAGCTTAGTTAAAGCCAGCCACACTGAAGCTTTCTTT. Protein: CAGSLVKASHTEAFF. This chain links TRBV7-2 with TRBJ1-1, with D unresolved. Germline V gene data show CDR1 as SGHTA and CDR2 as FQGNSA. The CDR3 covers 15 residues.